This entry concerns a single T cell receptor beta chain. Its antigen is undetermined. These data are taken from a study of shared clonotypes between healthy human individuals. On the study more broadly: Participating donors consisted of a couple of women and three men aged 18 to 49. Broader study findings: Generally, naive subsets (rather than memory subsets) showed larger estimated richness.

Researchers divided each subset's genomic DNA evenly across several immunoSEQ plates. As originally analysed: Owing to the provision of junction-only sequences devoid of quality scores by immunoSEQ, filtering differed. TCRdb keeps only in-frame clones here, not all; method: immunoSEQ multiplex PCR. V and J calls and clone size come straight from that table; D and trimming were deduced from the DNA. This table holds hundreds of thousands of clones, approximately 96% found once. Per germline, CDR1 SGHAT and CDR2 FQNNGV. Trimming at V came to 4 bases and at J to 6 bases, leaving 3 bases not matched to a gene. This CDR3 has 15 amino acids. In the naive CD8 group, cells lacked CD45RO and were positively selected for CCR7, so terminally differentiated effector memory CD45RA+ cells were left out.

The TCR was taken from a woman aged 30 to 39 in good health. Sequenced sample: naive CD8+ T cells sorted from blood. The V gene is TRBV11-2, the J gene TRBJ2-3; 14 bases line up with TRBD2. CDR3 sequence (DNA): TGTGCCAGCAGCTCCGGGACTAGCGGGAGCGATACGCAGTATTTT. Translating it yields CASSSGTSGSDTQYF.